This TCR beta chain was sequenced for a study of T-cell memory formation after mild COVID-19. TCRdb passed the 5' RACE reads through MiXCR, listing each CDR3 protein once. The sample shows just over 400,000 distinct CDR3 sequences, about 22% of them seen only once. This clonotype has only a few counts. The CDR3 covers 16 residues. V was shortened by 2 bases and J by 0 bases, with 12 bases between the two germline ends. The V gene's germline CDR1 is SGHKS and CDR2 YYEKEE (reference sequence). The chain carries TRBV5-5 and TRBJ1-3; D uncertain. Sequencing was performed on PBMCs or a T cell subset sorted from them (not recorded which). The source is an adult woman who had mild COVID-19 (a few samples of this study predate the infection). Cell type and time point are not known. CDR3 residues: CASSFEAAFSGNTIYF. The DNA for the CDR3 is TGTGCCAGCAGCTTCGAAGCGGCCTTCTCTGGAAACACCATATATTTT.